The present entry profiles one T cell receptor (beta chain) with its context. There is no known antigen for this receptor. Base quality data are lacking; no much larger clone is found one base away. The data belong to a study of regulatory and conventional T cells in RAG deficiency (TCRdb year 2017). The study in broad terms: High-throughput TCR beta sequencing was used to compare the repertoire diversity and composition of Treg, conventional CD4+ and CD8+ T cells between RAG-deficient patients and healthy controls. The full study reports these points: Compared with controls, Omenn syndrome and CID/AS patients had around 92-fold fewer unique TCR beta sequences in Treg cells, but only approximately 10-fold fewer in the other subsets. Some T-cell subset analyses were not done for some subjects. The CD25-high CD127-low cells sorted from Omenn syndrome patients may be peripherally activated cells rather than true Treg cells. RAG-deficient patients showed markedly lower Shannon entropy and higher Simpson indices than control T-cell subpopulations. All patient T-cell subsets had shorter CDR3 lengths; Omenn syndrome patients showed >75% Treg-Tconv repertoire overlap at nucleotide and amino acid level.

Before genomic DNA extraction, regulatory T cells were isolated from blood as CD4+CD25-high CD127-low cells. Several healthy control donors were used as the comparison group for repertoire analyses. Receptors were amplified or captured by the immunoSEQ multiplex PCR assay. Genomic DNA from the sorted T-cell subsets was used to amplify and sequence rearranged TCR beta chain products. The authors' pipeline ran thus. Shannon entropy and Simpson indices were used to measure the diversity of productive TCR beta rearrangements in each repertoire. To assess clonal expansion, the frequencies of the 100 most abundant productive TCR beta clonotypes were added up as a share of total reads. A self-reactivity index based on amino acid usage at CDR3beta positions 6 and 7 was applied to the TRB repertoires. Two-way ANOVA was used for repertoire analyses, while Student t or Mann-Whitney tests were used for flow cytometric analyses. The table comes from immuneACCESS by way of TCRdb, which keeps in-frame sequences with V and J called. Part of the clones is missing from these tables; in studies checked, under half for an unresolved V gene and the rest for unknown reasons. The V and J calls and clone size were taken over from that table, and D and trimming were inferred from the DNA. For this sample there are some 20,000 clones; 80% to 90% appear just once. The biggest ten clones account for more than 1.4% of the sample.

CDR3 length: 15 amino acids, cysteine to phenylalanine. Only the CDR3 region is kept as DNA, spanning 45 bases read in frame from base 1. CDR1 SGHNT and CDR2 YYREEE were looked up in the germline V gene (reference sequence). Ends trimmed: V by 4 bases, J by 1 base; bases unmatched to a gene: 3. This same sample was also part of a study on regulatory T cells. The second paper further reports: For the multiplex PCR, 52 forward TRBV primers and 13 reverse TRBJ primers were used, and amplification bias was corrected with both assay-based and computational methods. Restricted unique TRB V-J pairs and skewed V and J gene usage were observed in patient repertoires, most markedly in regulatory T cells. Between CD3G-deficient patients and healthy controls, the study compared T-cell receptor beta repertoires in sorted regulatory T cells, conventional CD4+ T cells and CD8+ T cells. Peripheral blood mononuclear cells were isolated by Ficoll density separation. Within the immunoSEQ assay, multiplex PCR amplified rearranged TRB loci from genomic DNA. An Illumina HiSeq platform was used to sequence the TRB amplicons. Custom algorithms error-filtered the raw sequences and aligned them to reference gene sequences, after which the immunoSEQ online tools were used for analysis. Productive and nonproductive TRB rearrangement frequencies were evaluated among both unique and total sequences. Prism software was used to run t tests, Mann-Whitney tests or two-way ANOVA for comparisons between groups.

The sequenced sample was Tregs sorted from blood. The source of this sequence is a human donor in good health. The chain was built from TRBV5-4 and TRBJ2-3; TRBD2 fits 10 bases in the junction. CDR3 sequence: CASSHGTSGTDTQYF. The base sequence is TGTGCCAGCAGCCACGGGACTAGCGGCACAGATACGCAGTATTTT.